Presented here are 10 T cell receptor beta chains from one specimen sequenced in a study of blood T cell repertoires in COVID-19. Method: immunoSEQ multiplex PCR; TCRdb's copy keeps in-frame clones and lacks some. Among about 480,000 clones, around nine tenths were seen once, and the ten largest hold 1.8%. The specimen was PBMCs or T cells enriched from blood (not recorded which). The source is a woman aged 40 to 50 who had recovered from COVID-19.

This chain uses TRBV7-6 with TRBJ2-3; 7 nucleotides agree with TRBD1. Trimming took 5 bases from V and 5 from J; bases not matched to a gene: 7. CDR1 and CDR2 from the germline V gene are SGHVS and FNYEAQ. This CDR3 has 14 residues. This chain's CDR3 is CASSPRQGLDTQYF. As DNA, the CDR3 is TGTGCCAGCAGCCCACGACAGGGATTAGATACGCAGTATTTT.

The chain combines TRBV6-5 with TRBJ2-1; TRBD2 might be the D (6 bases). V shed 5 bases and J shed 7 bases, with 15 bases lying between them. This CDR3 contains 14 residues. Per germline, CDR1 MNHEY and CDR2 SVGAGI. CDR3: CASSPGGENNEQFF. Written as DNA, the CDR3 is TGTGCCAGCAGTCCAGGAGGGGAGAATAATGAGCAGTTCTTC.

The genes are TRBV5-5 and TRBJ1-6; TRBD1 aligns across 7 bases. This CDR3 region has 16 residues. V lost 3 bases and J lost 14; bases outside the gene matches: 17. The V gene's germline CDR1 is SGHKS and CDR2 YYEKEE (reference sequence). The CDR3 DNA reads TGTGCCAGCAGCTCCCAAGGGGGCGGGCCTAATTGGGCCCTCCACTTT. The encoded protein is CASSSQGGGPNWALHF.

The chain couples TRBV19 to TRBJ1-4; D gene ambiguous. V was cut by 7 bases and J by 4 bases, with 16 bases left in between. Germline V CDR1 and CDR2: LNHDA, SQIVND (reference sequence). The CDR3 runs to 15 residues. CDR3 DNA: TGTGCCAGTACGAGGCCTTCTCGGGGTAATGAAAAACTGTTTTTT. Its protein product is CASTRPSRGNEKLFF.

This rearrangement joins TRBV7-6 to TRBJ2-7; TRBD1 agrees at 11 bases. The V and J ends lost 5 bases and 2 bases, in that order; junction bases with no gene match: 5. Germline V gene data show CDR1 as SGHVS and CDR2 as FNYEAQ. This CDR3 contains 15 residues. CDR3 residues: CASSNTGQGAYEQYF. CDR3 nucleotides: TGTGCCAGCAGCAATACGGGACAGGGGGCCTACGAGCAGTACTTC.

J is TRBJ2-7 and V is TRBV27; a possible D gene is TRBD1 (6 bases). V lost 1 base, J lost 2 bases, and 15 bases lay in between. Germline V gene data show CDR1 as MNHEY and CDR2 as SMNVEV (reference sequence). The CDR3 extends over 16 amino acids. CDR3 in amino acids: CASSLYGTLLTYEQYF. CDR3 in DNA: TGTGCCAGCAGTTTATATGGGACACTACTTACCTACGAGCAGTACTTC.

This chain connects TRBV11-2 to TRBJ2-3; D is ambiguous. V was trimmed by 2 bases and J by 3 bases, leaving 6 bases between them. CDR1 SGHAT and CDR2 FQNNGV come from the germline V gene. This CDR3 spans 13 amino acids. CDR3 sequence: CASSLSVTDTQYF. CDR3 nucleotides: TGTGCCAGCAGCTTATCGGTGACAGATACGCAGTATTTT.

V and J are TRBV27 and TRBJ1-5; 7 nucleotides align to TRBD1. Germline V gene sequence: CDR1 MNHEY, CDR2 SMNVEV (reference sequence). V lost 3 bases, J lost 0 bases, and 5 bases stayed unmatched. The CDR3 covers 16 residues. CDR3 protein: CASSFSTGDSNQPQHF. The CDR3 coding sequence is TGTGCCAGCAGTTTTTCAACAGGGGATAGCAATCAGCCCCAGCATTTT.

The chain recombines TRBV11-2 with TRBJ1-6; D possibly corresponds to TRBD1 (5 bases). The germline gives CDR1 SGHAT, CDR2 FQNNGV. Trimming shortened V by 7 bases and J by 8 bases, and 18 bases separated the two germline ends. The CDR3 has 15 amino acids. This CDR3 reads CASTIGGRADSPLHF. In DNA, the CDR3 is TGTGCCAGCACAATAGGCGGCAGGGCGGATTCACCCCTCCACTTT. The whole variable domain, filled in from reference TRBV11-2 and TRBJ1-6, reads EAGVAQSPRYKIIEKRQSVAFWCNPISGHATLYWYQQILGQGPKLLIQFQNNGVVDDSQLPKDRFSAERLKGVDSTLKIQPAKLEDSAVYLCASTIGGRADSPLHFGNGTRLTVT.

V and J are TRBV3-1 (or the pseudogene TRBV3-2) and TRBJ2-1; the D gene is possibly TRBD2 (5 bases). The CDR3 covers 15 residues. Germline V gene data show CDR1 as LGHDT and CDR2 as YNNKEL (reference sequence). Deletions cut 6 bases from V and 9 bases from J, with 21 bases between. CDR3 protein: CASSEGVVLVGEQFF. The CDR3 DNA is TGTGCCAGCAGTGAGGGTGTGGTTTTGGTGGGTGAGCAGTTCTTC.